This TCR beta chain is drawn from a study of blood T cells in healthy people across ages. On this clonotype: Antigen: not known.

This CDR3 is built from 14 residues. Germline lookup yields CDR1 DFQATT and CDR2 SNEGSKA (reference sequence). V lost 2 bases, J lost 2 bases, and 12 bases lay in between. General study findings and limits: Diversity estimates drawn from one million T cells were deemed underestimates. Higher diversity and more naive CD4+ cells were features of long-lived donors, compared to aged donors. The percentage of naive T cells correlated strongly with TCR beta diversity.

Using a J-beta primer mix together with a sample-barcoded 5' primer, a second PCR was run for roughly 6 to 12 cycles. TCRdb independently ran MiXCR on the 5' RACE reads; one entry per CDR3 protein. The repertoire holds roughly 800,000 distinct CDR3 sequences, about three fifths seen once, with around 20% in the top ten. The rearrangement uses TRBV20-1 and TRBJ2-5; a possible D gene is TRBD2 (6 bases). Sequenced input: blood. The clonotype originates from a man aged 25 to 40 in good health. The CDR3 here is CSARPGTAQETQYF. CDR3 bases: TGCAGTGCTAGACCAGGGACTGCACAAGAGACCCAGTACTTC.